This TCR beta chain stems from a study of blood T cell repertoires in COVID-19. The CDR3 loop spans 14 amino acids. V was pared by 5 bases and J by 6 bases, with 17 bases between. Germline values: CDR1 SGHVS, CDR2 FQNEAQ. TCRdb's copy holds only in-frame clones and misses some; the assay was immunoSEQ multiplex PCR. Among about 200,000 clones, 70% to 85% were seen once, and the ten largest hold less than 5.5%. The material sequenced was PBMCs or T cells enriched from blood (not recorded which). The chain links TRBV7-8 to TRBJ2-7; D might be TRBD2 (7 bases). The receptor's source is a woman in her sixties with acute COVID-19. CDR3 nucleotides: TGTGCCAGCAGCCCGGCGGGGAGGGGGGGCGAGCAGTACGTC. This codes for CASSPAGRGGEQYV.